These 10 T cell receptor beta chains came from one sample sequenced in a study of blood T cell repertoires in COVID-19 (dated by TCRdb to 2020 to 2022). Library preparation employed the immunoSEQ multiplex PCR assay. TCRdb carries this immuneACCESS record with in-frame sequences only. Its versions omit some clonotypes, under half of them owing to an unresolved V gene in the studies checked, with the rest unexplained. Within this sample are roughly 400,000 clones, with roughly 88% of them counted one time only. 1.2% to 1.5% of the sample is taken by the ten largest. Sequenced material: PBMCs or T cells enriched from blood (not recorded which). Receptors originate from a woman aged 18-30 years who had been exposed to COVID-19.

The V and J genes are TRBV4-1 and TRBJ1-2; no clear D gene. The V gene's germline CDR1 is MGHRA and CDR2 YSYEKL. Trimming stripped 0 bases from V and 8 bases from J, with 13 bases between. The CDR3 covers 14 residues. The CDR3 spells CASSQDSGVIGYTF. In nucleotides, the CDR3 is TGCGCCAGCAGCCAAGATTCCGGGGTAATCGGCTACACCTTC.

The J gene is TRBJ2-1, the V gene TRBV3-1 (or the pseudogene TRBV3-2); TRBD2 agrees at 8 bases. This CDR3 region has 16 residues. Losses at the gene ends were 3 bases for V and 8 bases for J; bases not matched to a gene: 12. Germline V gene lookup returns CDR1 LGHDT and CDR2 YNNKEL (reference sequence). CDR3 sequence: CASSQQAGLAGHEQFF. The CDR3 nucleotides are TGTGCCAGCAGCCAGCAAGCTGGGCTAGCGGGCCATGAGCAGTTCTTC.

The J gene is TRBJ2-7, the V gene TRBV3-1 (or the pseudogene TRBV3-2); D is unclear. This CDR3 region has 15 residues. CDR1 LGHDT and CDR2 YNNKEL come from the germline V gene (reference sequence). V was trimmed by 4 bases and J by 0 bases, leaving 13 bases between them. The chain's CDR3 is CASSPLITSSYEQYF. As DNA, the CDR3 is TGTGCCAGCAGCCCCCTCATTACGAGCTCCTACGAGCAGTACTTC.

CDR3 loop: CASRPDSSGNTIYF. CDR3 sequence (DNA): TGTGCCAGCAGACCGGACAGTTCTGGAAACACCATATATTTT. The rearrangement joins TRBV7-9 to TRBJ1-3, with D possibly matching TRBD1 (6 bases). Germline CDR1 is SEHNR and CDR2 is FQNEAQ (reference sequence). The V gene lost 6 bases and the J gene lost 1 base, with 10 bases spanning the gap. This CDR3 has 14 residues.

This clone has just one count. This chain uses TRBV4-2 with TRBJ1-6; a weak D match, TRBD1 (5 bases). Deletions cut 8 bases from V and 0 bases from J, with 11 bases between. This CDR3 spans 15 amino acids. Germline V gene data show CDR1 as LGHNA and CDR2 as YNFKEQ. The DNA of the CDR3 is TGTGCCAGCGGGGGGGAGAGCTCCTATAATTCACCCCTCCACTTT. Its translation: CASGGESSYNSPLHF.

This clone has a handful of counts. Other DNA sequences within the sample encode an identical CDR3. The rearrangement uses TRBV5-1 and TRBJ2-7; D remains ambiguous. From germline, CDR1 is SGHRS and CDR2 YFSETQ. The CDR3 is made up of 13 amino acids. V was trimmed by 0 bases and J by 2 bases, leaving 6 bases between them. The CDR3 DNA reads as TGCGCCAGCAGCTTGGGGAGTACCTACGAGCAGTACTTC. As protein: CASSLGSTYEQYF.

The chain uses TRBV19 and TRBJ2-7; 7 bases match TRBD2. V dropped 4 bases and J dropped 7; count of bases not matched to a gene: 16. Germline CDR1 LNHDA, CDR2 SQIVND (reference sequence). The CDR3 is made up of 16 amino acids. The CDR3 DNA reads TGTGCCAGTAGTACCCGCGGAGCGGGGTCGGCGCGGGAGCAGTACTTC. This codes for CASSTRGAGSAREQYF. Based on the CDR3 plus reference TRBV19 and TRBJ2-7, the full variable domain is DGGITQSPKYLFRKEGQNVTLSCEQNLNHDAMYWYRQDPGQGLRLIYYSQIVNDFQKGDIAEGYSVSREKKESFPLTVTSAQKNPTAFYLCASSTRGAGSAREQYFGPGTRLTVT.

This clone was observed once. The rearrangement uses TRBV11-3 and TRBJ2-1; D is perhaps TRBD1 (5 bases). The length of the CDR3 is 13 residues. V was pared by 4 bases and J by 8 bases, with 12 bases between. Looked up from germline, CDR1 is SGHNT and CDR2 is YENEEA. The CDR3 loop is CASSSREKDEQFF. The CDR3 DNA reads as TGTGCCAGCAGCTCCAGGGAAAAGGATGAGCAGTTCTTC.

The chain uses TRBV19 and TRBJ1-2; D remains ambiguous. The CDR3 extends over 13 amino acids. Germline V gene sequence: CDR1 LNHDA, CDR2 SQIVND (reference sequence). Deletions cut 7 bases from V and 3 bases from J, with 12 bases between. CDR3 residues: CASTPAGYYGYTF. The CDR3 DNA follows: TGTGCCAGTACGCCAGCAGGCTACTATGGCTACACCTTC.

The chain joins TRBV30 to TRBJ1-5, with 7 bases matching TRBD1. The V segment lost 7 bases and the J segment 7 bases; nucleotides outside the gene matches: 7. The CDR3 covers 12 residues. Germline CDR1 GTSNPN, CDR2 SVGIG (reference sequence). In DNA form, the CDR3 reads TGTGCCTTGGAAATACAGGGGCAGCCCCAGCATTTT. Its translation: CALEIQGQPQHF.